The clone carrying this T cell receptor beta chain was counted ten times or more. Antigen unknown. Quantitative barcoded 5'-RACE was used to prepare TCR beta libraries. TCRdb independently ran MiXCR on the 5' RACE reads; one entry per CDR3 protein. The table records fewer than 550,000 distinct CDR3 sequences, roughly 5.3% of them present only once. This sample is drawn from a study of CD8 T cells in ankylosing spondylitis. General study points: Disease-linked clones had a CD8+ phenotype and relatively low frequency in peripheral blood. Reportedly, significant enrichment of disease-linked clones occurred in matched ankylosing spondylitis synovial fluid. Ankylosing spondylitis blood appeared to be characterized by a TCR beta motif of under 10 highly homologous variants.

Germline CDR1 SGHRS, CDR2 YFSETQ. The CDR3 covers 14 residues. The V end lost 3 bases, the J end lost 3 bases, and 12 bases lay between the germline ends. The material sequenced was blood, either unsorted or a sorted T cell fraction (not recorded which). The chain couples TRBV5-1 to TRBJ1-2; D not resolved. The receptor's source is a male donor with ankylosing spondylitis. The CDR3 sequence is CASSSSGGHYGYTF. DNA of the CDR3: TGCGCCAGCAGCTCCTCTGGAGGTCACTATGGCTACACCTTC. Variable domain in full (rest from reference TRBV5-1 and TRBJ1-2): KAGVTQTPRYLIKTRGQQVTLSCSPISGHRSVSWYQQTPGQGLQFLFEYFSETQRNKGNFPGRFSGRQFSNSRSEMNVSTLELGDSALYLCASSSSGGHYGYTFGSGTRLTVV.